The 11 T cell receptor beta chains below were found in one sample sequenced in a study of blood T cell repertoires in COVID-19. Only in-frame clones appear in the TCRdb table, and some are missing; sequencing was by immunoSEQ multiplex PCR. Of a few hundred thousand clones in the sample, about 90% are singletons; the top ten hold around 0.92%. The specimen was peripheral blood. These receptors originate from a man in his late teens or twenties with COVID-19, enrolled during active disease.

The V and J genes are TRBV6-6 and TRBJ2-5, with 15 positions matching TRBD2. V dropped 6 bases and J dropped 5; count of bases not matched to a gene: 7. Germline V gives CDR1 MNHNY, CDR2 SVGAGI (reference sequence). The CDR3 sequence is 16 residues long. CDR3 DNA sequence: TGTGCCAGCAGAAGGACTAGCGGGGGGGCAGGGGAGACCCAGTACTTC. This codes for CASRRTSGGAGETQYF.

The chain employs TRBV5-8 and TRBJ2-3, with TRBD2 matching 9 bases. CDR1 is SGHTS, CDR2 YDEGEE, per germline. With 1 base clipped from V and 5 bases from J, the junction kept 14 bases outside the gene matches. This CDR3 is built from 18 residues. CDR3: CASSLQRGGTSILDTQYF. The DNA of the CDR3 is TGTGCCAGCAGCTTGCAACGGGGGGGGACTAGCATCTTAGATACGCAGTATTTT.

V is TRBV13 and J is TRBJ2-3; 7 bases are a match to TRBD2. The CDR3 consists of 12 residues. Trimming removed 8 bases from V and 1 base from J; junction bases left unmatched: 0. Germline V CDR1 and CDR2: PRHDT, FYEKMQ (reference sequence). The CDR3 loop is CASGGGTDTQYF. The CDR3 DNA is TGTGCCAGCGGGGGGGGCACAGATACGCAGTATTTT.

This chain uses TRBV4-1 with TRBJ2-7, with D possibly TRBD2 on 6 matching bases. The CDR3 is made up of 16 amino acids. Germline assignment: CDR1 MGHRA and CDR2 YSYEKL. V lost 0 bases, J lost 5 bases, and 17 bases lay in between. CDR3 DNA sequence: TGCGCCAGCAGCCAAGATGGACGGGAGACGAACCACGAGCAGTACTTC. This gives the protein CASSQDGRETNHEQYF.

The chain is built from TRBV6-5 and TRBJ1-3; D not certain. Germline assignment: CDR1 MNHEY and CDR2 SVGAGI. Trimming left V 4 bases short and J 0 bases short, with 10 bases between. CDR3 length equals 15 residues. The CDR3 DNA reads TGTGCCAGCAGTTCGTCACTCCGCTCTGGAAACACCATATATTTT. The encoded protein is CASSSSLRSGNTIYF.

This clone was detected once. For the CDR3, the DNA is TGTGCCAGCAGCACTTGGGACAGAGAAGCTTTCTTT. This codes for CASSTWDREAFF. The chain uses TRBV3-1 (or the pseudogene TRBV3-2) and TRBJ1-1, with TRBD1 identical over 7 bases. This CDR3 has 12 amino acids. Trimming cost V 5 bases and J 8 bases; bases outside gene matches: 5. The germline V gene encodes CDR1 LGHDT and CDR2 YNNKEL (reference sequence).

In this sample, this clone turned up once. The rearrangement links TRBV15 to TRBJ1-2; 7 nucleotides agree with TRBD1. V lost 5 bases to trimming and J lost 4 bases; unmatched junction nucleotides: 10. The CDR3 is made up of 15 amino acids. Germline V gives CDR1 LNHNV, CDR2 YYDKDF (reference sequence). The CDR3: CATSATTGNVYGYTF. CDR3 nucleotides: TGTGCCACCAGCGCGACGACAGGGAACGTCTATGGCTACACCTTC.

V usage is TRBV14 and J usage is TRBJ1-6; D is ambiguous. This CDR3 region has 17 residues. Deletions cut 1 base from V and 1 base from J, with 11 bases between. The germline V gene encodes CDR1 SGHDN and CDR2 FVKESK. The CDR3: CASSQVSGGSYNSPLHF. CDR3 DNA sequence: TGTGCCAGCAGCCAAGTTTCGGGTGGGTCCTATAATTCACCCCTCCACTTT.

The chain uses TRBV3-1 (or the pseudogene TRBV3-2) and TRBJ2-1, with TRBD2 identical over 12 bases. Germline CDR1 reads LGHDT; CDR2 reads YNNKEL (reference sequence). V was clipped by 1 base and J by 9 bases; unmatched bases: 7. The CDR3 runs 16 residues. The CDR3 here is CASSQAFLAGGPEQFF. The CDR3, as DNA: TGTGCCAGCAGCCAAGCGTTTCTAGCGGGGGGGCCTGAGCAGTTCTTC.

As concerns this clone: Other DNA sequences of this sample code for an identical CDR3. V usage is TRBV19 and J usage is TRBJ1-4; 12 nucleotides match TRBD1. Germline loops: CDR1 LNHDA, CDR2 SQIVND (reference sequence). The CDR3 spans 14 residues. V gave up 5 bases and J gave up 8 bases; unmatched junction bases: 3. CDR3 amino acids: CASSPGQGAEKLFF. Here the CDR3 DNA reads TGTGCCAGTAGTCCGGGACAGGGGGCCGAAAAACTGTTTTTT.

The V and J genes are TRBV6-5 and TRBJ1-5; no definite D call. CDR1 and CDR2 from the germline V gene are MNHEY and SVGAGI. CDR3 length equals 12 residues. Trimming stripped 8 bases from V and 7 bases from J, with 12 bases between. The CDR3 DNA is TGTGCCAGCCGGTGGGGAGGGCAGCCCCAGCATTTT. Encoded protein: CASRWGGQPQHF.